This T cell receptor (beta chain) was captured by sequencing in a study of T cells after yellow fever vaccination. Study observations and caveats: Among all clonotypes, a small share was observed in both CD4 and CD8 compartments.

This clonotype was seen more than once but under ten times. Antigen specificity is unknown. Germline V CDR1 and CDR2: LGHNA, YSLEER. Trimming removed 1 base from V and 6 bases from J, with 16 bases in between. This CDR3 region has 15 residues. As TCR cDNA was made by 5'RACE template switching, a universal primer site and UMIs were added. TCRdb itself ran the 5' RACE reads through MiXCR, one entry per CDR3 protein. This table holds approximately 350,000 distinct CDR3 sequences, under 14% found once. The receptor's source is a man younger than 30 who received the YFV17D yellow fever vaccine. Here the sequenced sample was PBMCs, taken on the day of the first yellow fever vaccination. This rearrangement joins TRBV4-3 to TRBJ2-7; TRBD2 is a possible D gene (6 bases). The CDR3 DNA reads TGCGCCAGCAGCCAAGGGGACTTGATGAGTGGCGAGCAGTACTTC. Its translation: CASSQGDLMSGEQYF.